This TCR beta chain was identified in a study of T cell responses to AZD1222 COVID-19 vaccine. Measured with immunoSEQ multiplex PCR; TCRdb has only the in-frame clones, and not every one. The data hold 70,000 to 95,000 clones, with roughly 91% observed a single time. Study-wide findings and caveats: Donors, mostly white British, included more females; clonal diversity was possibly underestimated. The repertoires were collected only after the peak T cell response. Nearly half of spike-specific TCRs reportedly target unmutated variant regions. Spike-specific TCR breadth and depth rose after two AZD1222 doses.

Concerning this clone itself: Its antigen is unidentified.

CDR3 length: 13 residues. J lost 7 bases, V lost 6 bases, and 8 bases had no gene match. This specimen was peripheral blood, taken 28 days after the second AZD1222 dose. This chain joins TRBV12-3 or TRBV12-4 and TRBJ1-2, with TRBD1 matching 7 bases. The source of this sequence is an adult who received the AZD1222 COVID-19 vaccine. The CDR3 loop is CASSLDRAGGYTF. As DNA, the CDR3 is TGTGCCAGCAGCCTAGACAGGGCGGGTGGCTACACCTTC.